This T cell receptor beta chain was captured by sequencing in a study of cytomegalovirus exposure and HLA in healthy donors. Overall study: Researchers previously reported finding 100 million or so unique TCR beta sequences from about 200 million T cells.

The PCR employed 60 Vbeta primers together with 13 Jbeta primers. Only in-frame clones appear in the TCRdb table, and some are missing; sequencing was by immunoSEQ multiplex PCR. The data show some 87,000 clones, with 79% seen just once and around 21% held by the top ten. Input material: PBMCs. The clonotype originates from a woman in her 40s in good health and CMV-seropositive.

The CDR3 region has the DNA TGTGCCAGCAGGAGGGAGACGCCACCCTATGGCTACACCTTC. The encoded protein is CASRRETPPYGYTF. The chain is built from TRBV27 and TRBJ1-2; D is unclear. Per germline, CDR1 MNHEY and CDR2 SMNVEV (reference sequence). This CDR3 has 14 amino acids. Trimming cost V 6 bases and J 4 bases, with 15 bases left between them.